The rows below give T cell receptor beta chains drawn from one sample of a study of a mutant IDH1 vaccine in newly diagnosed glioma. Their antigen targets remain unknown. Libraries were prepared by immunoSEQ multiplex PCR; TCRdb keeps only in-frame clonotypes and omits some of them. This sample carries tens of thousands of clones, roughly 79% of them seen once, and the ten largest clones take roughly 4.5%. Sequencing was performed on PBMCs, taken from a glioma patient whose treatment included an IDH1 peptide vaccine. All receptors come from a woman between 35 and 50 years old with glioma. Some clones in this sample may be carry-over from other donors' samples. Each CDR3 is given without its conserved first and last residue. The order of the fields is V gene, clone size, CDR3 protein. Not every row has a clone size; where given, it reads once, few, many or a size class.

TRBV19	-	ASCGEGWTEAF
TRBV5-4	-	ASSLMGSPTSGNTIY
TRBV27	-	ASSFRGTSYEQY
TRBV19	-	ASSLGGSGANVLT
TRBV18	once	ASSHLHNEQF
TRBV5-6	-	ASSGIRYEQY
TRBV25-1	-	ASSAWSGANVLT
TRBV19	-	ASRLERGTDTQY
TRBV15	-	ATSRDRTLF
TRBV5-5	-	ASSLGPPGTDNEQF
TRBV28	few	ASSPHGQGNTEAF
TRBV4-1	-	ASSLNNEQF
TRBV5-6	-	ASSLGLRDSTFYNEQF
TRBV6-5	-	ASSPRDRVRGGYT
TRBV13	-	ASSLDLRNTEAF
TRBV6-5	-	ASKGWGQGAYEQY
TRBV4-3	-	ASSQGWGGSMNTEAF
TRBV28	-	ATDRAY
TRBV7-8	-	ASSPPGQETQY
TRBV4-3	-	ASSQDSRDTEAF
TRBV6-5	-	ASRDTSGREAF
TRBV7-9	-	ASSYGLAGTGELF
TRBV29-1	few	SVHSPGQGDINYGYT
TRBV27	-	ATLSGYEQY
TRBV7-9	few	ASSSTRSGVNTEAF
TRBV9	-	ASSARALAGENTGELF
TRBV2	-	ASRARKETQY
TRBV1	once	TSSQEWQAGTYTEAF
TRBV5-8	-	ASSFSRGEKLF
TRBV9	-	ASSVAPLVSTGELF
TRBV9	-	ASSPTRRGYASGNTIY
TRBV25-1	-	ASSVRRDSSYEQY
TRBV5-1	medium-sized	ASSRGRGPGETQY
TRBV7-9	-	ASSSGQLWNQPQH
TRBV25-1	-	ASSELAAGYYGYT
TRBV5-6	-	ASSLAAGFLH
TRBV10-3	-	AITPDFTSTDTQY